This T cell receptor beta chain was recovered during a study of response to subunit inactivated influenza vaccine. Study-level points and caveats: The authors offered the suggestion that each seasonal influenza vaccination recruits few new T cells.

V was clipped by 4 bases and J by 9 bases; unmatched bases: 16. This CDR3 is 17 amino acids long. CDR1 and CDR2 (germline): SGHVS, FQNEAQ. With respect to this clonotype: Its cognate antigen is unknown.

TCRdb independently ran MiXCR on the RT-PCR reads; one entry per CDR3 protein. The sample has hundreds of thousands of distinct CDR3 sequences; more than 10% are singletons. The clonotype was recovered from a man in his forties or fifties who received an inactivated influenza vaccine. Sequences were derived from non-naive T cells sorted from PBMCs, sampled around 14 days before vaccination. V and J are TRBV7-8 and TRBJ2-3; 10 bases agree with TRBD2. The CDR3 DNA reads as TGTGCCAGCAGCTCCCTCCTCGGGGAGCGGGAGGGAGAGACGCAGTATTTT. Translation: CASSSLLGEREGETQYF.